A selection of T cell receptor beta chains follows, all from one sample in a study of tumor-infiltrating lymphocytes in primary liver carcinoma. TCRdb re-analysed the multiplex PCR reads in MiXCR, keeping a single row per CDR3 protein. In the table there are almost 200,000 distinct CDR3 sequences, approximately 65% of which are singletons. The sample was peripheral blood. These receptors all come from a woman aged 55-70 years with primary liver carcinoma and hepatitis B virus infection. CDR3s include the opening cysteine and the closing phenylalanine or tryptophan. Each record gives: J gene, V gene, CDR3 protein.

j_call: TRBJ2-1
v_call: TRBV4-1
cdr3_aa: CASSQGAGAWDEQFF

j_call: TRBJ2-1
v_call: TRBV25-1
cdr3_aa: CASSEGYPQGGTAYNEQFF

j_call: TRBJ2-3
v_call: TRBV11-2
cdr3_aa: CASTLTPFTDTQYF

j_call: TRBJ1-1
v_call: TRBV11-3
cdr3_aa: CASSYGQGVAEAFF

j_call: TRBJ2-7
v_call: TRBV12-3/TRBV12-4
cdr3_aa: CASSFWDLGGTYGQYF

j_call: TRBJ2-2
v_call: TRBV11-2
cdr3_aa: CASSFSRDRGGTGDMFF

j_call: TRBJ2-7
v_call: TRBV10-2
cdr3_aa: CASSERGVDYEQYF

j_call: TRBJ1-1
v_call: TRBV5-6
cdr3_aa: CASSLVGVGTEVFF

j_call: TRBJ2-1
v_call: TRBV29-1
cdr3_aa: CSVGGTSGKYNEQFF

j_call: TRBJ2-2
v_call: TRBV30
cdr3_aa: CAWIRGLRNTGELFF

j_call: TRBJ1-5
v_call: TRBV30
cdr3_aa: CAWSTGTGQPQHF

j_call: TRBJ2-2
v_call: TRBV28
cdr3_aa: CASSSNPGQGGTEELFF

j_call: TRBJ2-7
v_call: TRBV11-3
cdr3_aa: CAISLDRASSYEQHF

j_call: TRBJ2-3
v_call: TRBV28
cdr3_aa: CASRGAGEDTQYF

j_call: TRBJ1-1
v_call: TRBV5-1
cdr3_aa: CASSPGGWTEAFF

j_call: TRBJ1-6
v_call: TRBV20-1
cdr3_aa: CSATRDSPLHF

j_call: TRBJ2-3
v_call: TRBV7-8
cdr3_aa: CASSESALGLDTQYF

j_call: TRBJ1-4
v_call: TRBV5-1
cdr3_aa: CASSSQTRGRSREKLFF

j_call: TRBJ2-7
v_call: TRBV28
cdr3_aa: CASGLLGTLNYEQYF

j_call: TRBJ2-5
v_call: TRBV20-1
cdr3_aa: CSARYGETQYF

j_call: TRBJ2-5
v_call: TRBV29-1
cdr3_aa: CSGILTGSQETQYF

j_call: TRBJ2-7
v_call: TRBV4-3
cdr3_aa: CASSQSGTGESYEQYF

j_call: TRBJ1-3
v_call: TRBV11-2
cdr3_aa: CASGLLVPTSGNTIYF

j_call: TRBJ2-1
v_call: TRBV10-3
cdr3_aa: CDISGPRGRATYNEQFF

j_call: TRBJ1-1
v_call: TRBV6-1
cdr3_aa: CASSTGAGGPRMNTEAFF

j_call: TRBJ1-2
v_call: TRBV14
cdr3_aa: CASSQDDLAGLNYGYTF

j_call: TRBJ1-1
v_call: TRBV6-5
cdr3_aa: CASSFIRQGAAFF

j_call: TRBJ2-3
v_call: TRBV6-1
cdr3_aa: CASRANTDTQYF

j_call: TRBJ1-5
v_call: TRBV6-1
cdr3_aa: CASSERSVNQPQHF

j_call: TRBJ2-7
v_call: TRBV4-2
cdr3_aa: CASSQEGLAGSEQYF

j_call: TRBJ1-1
v_call: TRBV28
cdr3_aa: CASSSPDGAREAFF

j_call: TRBJ1-4
v_call: TRBV11-2
cdr3_aa: CASSFRTTNEKLFF

j_call: TRBJ2-2
v_call: TRBV11-3
cdr3_aa: CASSLNWLGQNTGELFF

j_call: TRBJ1-1
v_call: TRBV11-2
cdr3_aa: CASSSLTGDWNTEAFF

j_call: TRBJ2-1
v_call: TRBV28
cdr3_aa: CASSPIRTSGTYNEQFF

j_call: TRBJ2-6
v_call: TRBV6-1
cdr3_aa: CASKYDHSGANVLSF

j_call: TRBJ2-5
v_call: TRBV5-1
cdr3_aa: CASSQGQLQETQYF

j_call: TRBJ2-3
v_call: TRBV28
cdr3_aa: CVSRTPSGRAGADTQYF

j_call: TRBJ2-4
v_call: TRBV21-1
cdr3_aa: CASSKMSPKRGQRAKNIQYF

j_call: TRBJ2-3
v_call: TRBV29-1
cdr3_aa: CGVEDVRGPDTQYF

j_call: TRBJ2-7
v_call: TRBV5-6
cdr3_aa: CTSSPGPGYEQYF

j_call: TRBJ2-3
v_call: TRBV28
cdr3_aa: CASSKPPGPSTDTQYF

j_call: TRBJ1-6
v_call: TRBV18
cdr3_aa: CASSPGTPNNSPLHF

j_call: TRBJ2-7
v_call: TRBV7-9
cdr3_aa: CASVNYPTPYEQYF

j_call: TRBJ2-1
v_call: TRBV11-2
cdr3_aa: CANSTGSGDPYYSEQFF

j_call: TRBJ2-5
v_call: TRBV14
cdr3_aa: CASSQVVGATKTQYF

j_call: TRBJ1-2
v_call: TRBV6-1
cdr3_aa: CASSEAGDDYSYTF

j_call: TRBJ1-4
v_call: TRBV12-3/TRBV12-4
cdr3_aa: CASSLVMFGPQFF

j_call: TRBJ2-7
v_call: TRBV6-6
cdr3_aa: CAGITPGSYEQYF

j_call: TRBJ1-1
v_call: TRBV11-1
cdr3_aa: CGSSWDRGTEAFF

j_call: TRBJ2-5
v_call: TRBV5-1
cdr3_aa: CASSLAADGAREETQYF

j_call: TRBJ1-3
v_call: TRBV5-1
cdr3_aa: CASSSEEIRGISGNTIYF

j_call: TRBJ2-1
v_call: TRBV19
cdr3_aa: CASSMGGLAGGPLDEQFF

j_call: TRBJ2-2
v_call: TRBV11-2
cdr3_aa: CASSLGTTRTVELFF

j_call: TRBJ2-4
v_call: TRBV11-2
cdr3_aa: CASSSFQDRKNIQYF